Many counts were recorded for the clone carrying this T cell receptor (beta chain). The data were taken from a study of blood T cells in healthy people across ages. CDR1 is SQVTM, CDR2 ANQGSEA, per germline. V was pared by 7 bases and J by 7 bases, with 10 bases of the junction left unmatched. The CDR3 loop spans 13 amino acids. Sample-barcoded 5' priming and a J-beta primer mix drove a second PCR of roughly 6 to 12 cycles. TCRdb processed the 5' RACE reads anew with MiXCR; each CDR3 protein has one entry. The sample yields about a million distinct CDR3 sequences, roughly 48% seen once. Sequencing used blood. The clonotype originates from a man aged 25 to 40 in good health. The V call is TRBV29-1, the J call TRBJ2-3; 8 bases align to TRBD2. CDR3 sequence (DNA): TGCAGCGCAGACGGGGGGGCCGGTAATACGCAGTATTTT. It is translated as CSADGGAGNTQYF.